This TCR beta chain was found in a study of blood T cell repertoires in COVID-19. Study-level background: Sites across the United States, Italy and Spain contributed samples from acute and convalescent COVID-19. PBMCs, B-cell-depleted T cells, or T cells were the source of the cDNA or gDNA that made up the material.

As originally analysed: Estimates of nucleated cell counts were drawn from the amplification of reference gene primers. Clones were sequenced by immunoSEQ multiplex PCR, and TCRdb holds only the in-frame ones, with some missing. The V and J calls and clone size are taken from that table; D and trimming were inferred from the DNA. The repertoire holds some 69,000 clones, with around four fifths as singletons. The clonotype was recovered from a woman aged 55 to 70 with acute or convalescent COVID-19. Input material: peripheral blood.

The CDR3 DNA follows: TGTGCCAGCAGTTTCGAAAGGACAGGGAGATTTAACTATGGCTACACCTTC. Its protein is CASSFERTGRFNYGYTF. This chain links TRBV28 with TRBJ1-2; TRBD1 agrees at 8 bases. This CDR3 contains 17 residues. Trimming removed 3 bases from V and 1 base from J; junction bases left unmatched: 10. CDR1 is MDHEN and CDR2 is SYDVKM in the germline V gene.